This TCR beta chain comes out of a study of cytomegalovirus exposure and HLA in healthy donors. Study details: In a previous analysis, 120 million or so unique TCR beta sequences were found from approximately 180 million T cells.

PCR involved 60 Vbeta and 13 Jbeta primers. TCRdb's table, derived via immunoSEQ multiplex PCR, lists solely in-frame clones and lacks some. The sample consists of roughly 160,000 clones, approximately 80% of them appearing once. Comments on this clone: Its target is not known.

The CDR3 totals 15 residues. V was pared by 0 bases and J by 2 bases, with 14 bases between. The germline gives CDR1 GTSNPN, CDR2 SVGIG (reference sequence). Overall study findings and caveats: In an earlier analysis, most TCR beta V segments were productive about 87% or about 30% of the time.

Sequences were obtained from PBMCs. This sequence originates from a man aged 18 to 29 in good health and CMV-seropositive. The chain carries TRBV30 and TRBJ2-7; perhaps TRBD1 as D (6 bases). DNA for the CDR3: TGTGCCTGGAGTGTTGCTACAGGGAGCGCCTACGAGCAGTACTTC. As protein: CAWSVATGSAYEQYF. Full variable domain (outside the CDR3, taken from reference TRBV30 and TRBJ2-7): SQTIHQWPATLVQPVGSPLSLECTVEGTSNPNLYWYRQAAGRGLQLLFYSVGIGQISSEVPQNLSASRPQDRQFILSSKKLLLSDSGFYLCAWSVATGSAYEQYFGPGTRLTVT.